One and the same sample provided the 26 T cell receptor beta chains below, sequenced in a study of OX40 agonist ivuxolimab in advanced cancers. Libraries were prepared by immunoSEQ multiplex PCR; TCRdb keeps only in-frame clonotypes and omits some of them. There are about 63,000 clones in the sample; approximately 86% occur only once, and under 0.8% lies in the top ten. The specimen was CD4+ or CD8+ T cells sorted from blood, collected in a trial of the OX40 agonist ivuxolimab. All receptors derive from an adult with an advanced solid tumor such as melanoma, head and neck, liver or kidney cancer.

The chain links TRBV28 to TRBJ1-6; the D is unclear. The CDR3 is 12 residues long. Per the germline V gene, CDR1 is MDHEN and CDR2 is SYDVKM. Trimming took off 3 bases at V and 16 bases at J, with 13 bases between the two ends. Here the CDR3 reads CASSFGPPGLHF. The CDR3 bases are TGTGCCAGCAGTTTCGGACCGCCCGGACTCCACTTT. Full variable domain (rest looked up from reference TRBV28 and TRBJ1-6): DVKVTQSSRYLVKRTGEKVFLECVQDMDHENMFWYRQDPGLGLRLIYFSYDVKMKEKGDIPEGYSVSREKKERFSLILESASTNQTSMYLCASSFGPPGLHFGNGTRLTVT.

This chain joins TRBV7-2 and TRBJ2-2; D is unclear. Germline V gives CDR1 SGHTA, CDR2 FQGNSA. The CDR3 length is 14 residues. The V and J ends lost 3 bases and 8 bases respectively, with 13 bases between them. The CDR3 DNA reads TGTGCCAGCAGCTTGGGTACTTCTGGAGGGGAGCTGTTTTTT. Protein product: CASSLGTSGGELFF.

This clone was counted a single time. The V and J genes are TRBV28 and TRBJ2-7; perhaps D is TRBD1 or TRBD2 (5 bases each). The CDR3 is 16 residues long. The ends were cut back, 4 bases at V and 10 bases at J, with 26 bases in the middle. Germline assignment: CDR1 MDHEN and CDR2 SYDVKM. The CDR3 bases are TGTGCCAGCAGTTCCCTATTTGAAGGGCAGGGAGTAGGACAGTACTTC. This translates into CASSSLFEGQGVGQYF.

The table lists this clone with a few counts. The CDR3 sequence: CASSLLKGQRTGYTF. CDR3 sequence (DNA): TGTGCCAGCAGCTTACTAAAAGGACAAAGGACTGGCTACACCTTC. The chain combines TRBV7-8 with TRBJ1-2; D possibly corresponds to TRBD1 (5 bases). The CDR3 sequence is 15 residues long. V was clipped by 2 bases and J by 7 bases, with 17 bases between them. The germline V gene has CDR1 SGHVS and CDR2 FQNEAQ.

Concerning this clone: One end of the junction varies from germline; a read error may be responsible. Other DNA sequences in this specimen translate into the identical CDR3. This chain joins TRBV5-4 and TRBJ1-1, with TRBD1 matching 8 bases. CDR3 size: 15 residues. Germline loops: CDR1 SGHNT, CDR2 YYREEE (reference sequence). As DNA, the CDR3 is TGCGCCAGCAGAGTTGGACAGGGTAGAGGCACTGAAGCTTTCTTT. Its translation: CASRVGQGRGTEAFF.

CDR3 DNA: TGTGCCAGCAGTTCGGGGCTGGGTAATGAAAAACTGTTTTTT. Its translation: CASSSGLGNEKLFF. V usage is TRBV6-5 and J usage is TRBJ1-4; TRBD1 might be the D (5 bases). The CDR3 consists of 14 residues. V shed 4 bases and J shed 4 bases, with 10 bases lying between them. Germline V gene sequence: CDR1 MNHEY, CDR2 SVGAGI.

CDR3: CASTMTSGRNNEQFF. For the CDR3, the DNA is TGTGCCAGCACCATGACTAGCGGGAGAAACAATGAGCAGTTCTTC. The V and J genes are TRBV6-1 and TRBJ2-1, with TRBD2 identical over 12 bases. The germline gives CDR1 MNHNS, CDR2 SASEGT. V gave up 7 bases and J gave up 5 bases; unmatched junction bases: 6. The CDR3 consists of 15 residues.

The rearrangement links TRBV6-5 to TRBJ2-5; 9 nucleotides align to TRBD1. This CDR3 region has 15 residues. Germline values: CDR1 MNHEY, CDR2 SVGAGI. After removal of 6 bases from V and 9 bases from J, the junction contained 14 bases not matched to a gene. This CDR3 reads CASRSGQGPMSAQYF. CDR3 coding DNA: TGTGCCAGCAGGTCCGGACAGGGGCCTATGTCGGCCCAGTACTTC.

V and J are TRBV5-1 and TRBJ2-5; TRBD1 is a possible D gene (5 bases). The CDR3 loop spans 15 amino acids. Germline V gene sequence: CDR1 SGHRS, CDR2 YFSETQ. V was shortened by 0 bases and J by 4 bases, with 13 bases between the two germline ends. The CDR3 protein is CASSLVQGSGETQYF. As DNA, the CDR3 is TGCGCCAGCAGCTTGGTCCAGGGCTCGGGAGAGACCCAGTACTTC.

CDR3 nucleotides: TGTGCCAGCAGCGTAGGAGGTGCGCTACGCACAGATACGCAGTATTTT. Its translation is CASSVGGALRTDTQYF. The rearrangement uses TRBV9 and TRBJ2-3; D is ambiguous. The CDR3 has 16 amino acids. The V end lost 0 bases, the J end lost 1 base, and 12 bases lay between the germline ends. Germline CDR1 reads SGDLS; CDR2 reads YYNGEE.

In this sample, this clone is medium-sized. J is TRBJ1-1 and V is TRBV19; D is perhaps TRBD1 (6 bases). Looked up from germline, CDR1 is LNHDA and CDR2 is SQIVND (reference sequence). The V end was cut by 5 bases, the J end by 2 bases, with 15 bases between. The CDR3 loop spans 15 amino acids. Here the CDR3 reads CASSPIGQLNTEAFF. The CDR3 nucleotides are TGTGCCAGTAGTCCGATTGGACAGCTTAACACTGAAGCTTTCTTT.

The chain has TRBV7-2 and TRBJ2-5; tentative D call: TRBD1 (6 bases). Trimming pared 5 bases from V and 4 bases from J, leaving 14 bases between. The germline V gene has CDR1 SGHTA and CDR2 FQGNSA. The length of the CDR3 is 14 residues. CDR3 residues: CASSASGERETQYF. DNA of the CDR3: TGTGCCAGCAGCGCCTCAGGGGAGAGAGAGACCCAGTACTTC.

The chain uses TRBV7-2 and TRBJ2-3, with no clear D. V dropped 5 bases and J dropped 6 bases, with 21 bases sitting between them. The length of the CDR3 is 16 residues. CDR1 SGHTA and CDR2 FQGNSA come from the germline V gene. The CDR3 here is CASSRQGPLLSDTQYF. The CDR3 DNA sequence: TGTGCCAGCAGCAGACAAGGGCCGCTTCTTAGTGATACGCAGTATTTT.

This clone was recorded once. The rearrangement uses TRBV5-1 and TRBJ2-2; D may be TRBD1 or TRBD2 (5 bases each). Germline assignment: CDR1 SGHRS and CDR2 YFSETQ. The V end lost 7 bases, the J end lost 2 bases, and 12 bases lay between the germline ends. This CDR3 is built from 14 residues. The CDR3 loop reads CASSPGRNTGELFF. The CDR3 nucleotides are TGCGCCAGCTCCCCGGGACGTAACACCGGGGAGCTGTTTTTT.

The chain uses TRBV10-1 and TRBJ1-4, with D possibly TRBD1 on 5 matching bases. This CDR3 has 13 residues. CDR1 is WNHNN, CDR2 SYGVQD, per germline (reference sequence). V shed 5 bases and J shed 7 bases, with 11 bases lying between them. The CDR3 coding sequence is TGCGCCAGCAGTCGTGAGCAGGGTGAAAAACTGTTTTTT. It is translated as CASSREQGEKLFF.

The chain has TRBV20-1 and TRBJ2-3, with D tentatively TRBD2 (5 bases). The CDR3 runs to 11 residues. Trimming left V 4 bases short and J 8 bases short, with 10 bases between. CDR1 DFQATT and CDR2 SNEGSKA come from the germline V gene (reference sequence). The CDR3 DNA follows: TGCAGTGCTATGGAGGAGGCTACGCAGTATTTT. The encoded protein is CSAMEEATQYF.

The chain is built from TRBV6-5 and TRBJ2-3; TRBD2 is a possible D gene (5 bases). Trimming removed 2 bases at V and 6 bases at J, with 9 bases between. Germline assignment: CDR1 MNHEY and CDR2 SVGAGI. The CDR3 spans 13 residues. The CDR3 is CASSYRRRDTQYF. The CDR3 DNA reads as TGTGCCAGCAGTTACAGGAGGAGGGATACGCAGTATTTT.

V usage is TRBV28 and J usage is TRBJ1-6; 9 bases match TRBD1. Germline V gives CDR1 MDHEN, CDR2 SYDVKM. The junction had 6 bases not matched to a gene; V was cut back by 6 bases and J by 9 bases. There are 14 residues in the CDR3. The DNA of the CDR3 is TGTGCCAGCAGCCCGGACAGGGGAAGTTCACCCCTCCACTTT. It is translated as CASSPDRGSSPLHF.

The V and J genes are TRBV12-5 and TRBJ2-2; D is undetermined. V was trimmed by 5 bases and J by 4 bases, leaving 8 bases between them. This CDR3 has 13 residues. The V gene's germline CDR1 is LGHNT and CDR2 FRNRAP. CDR3 amino acids: CASGLHGTGELFF. CDR3 bases: TGTGCTAGTGGTCTCCATGGCACCGGGGAGCTGTTTTTT.

This sequence joins TRBV7-2 and TRBJ2-4; 7 bases match TRBD1. Germline CDR1 reads SGHTA; CDR2 reads FQGNSA. The V gene end was trimmed by 1 base and the J gene end by 8 bases; junction bases not matched to a gene: 8. The CDR3 has 15 amino acids. The DNA for the CDR3 is TGTGCCAGCAGCTTAGTTCCGCGAACAGGGGACATTCAGTACTTC. It translates to CASSLVPRTGDIQYF.

V usage is TRBV7-9 and J usage is TRBJ2-5; TRBD2 agrees at 11 bases. This CDR3 is built from 14 residues. Germline V gene data show CDR1 as SEHNR and CDR2 as FQNEAQ (reference sequence). V shed 5 bases and J 3 bases; nucleotides not matched to a gene: 2. The CDR3 sequence: CASSQGLAEETQYF. CDR3 nucleotide sequence: TGTGCCAGCAGCCAGGGACTAGCGGAAGAGACCCAGTACTTC.

The V call is TRBV6-5, the J call TRBJ2-7; a weak D match, TRBD2 (5 bases). Between the trimmed V and J ends, which lost 7 bases and 0 bases, there was a span of 10 bases. There are 13 residues in the CDR3. Germline V gene sequence: CDR1 MNHEY, CDR2 SVGAGI. The CDR3: CASIGGRSYEQYF. The CDR3 coding sequence is TGTGCCAGCATAGGCGGGCGCTCCTACGAGCAGTACTTC.

The rearrangement links TRBV11-2 to TRBJ2-7, with D unresolved. This CDR3 has 13 residues. Trimming pared 5 bases from V and 4 bases from J, leaving 12 bases between. Germline CDR1 is SGHAT and CDR2 is FQNNGV. The DNA of the CDR3 is TGTGCCAGCAGCATCCGGGCTGCGTACGAGCAGTACTTC. The encoded protein is CASSIRAAYEQYF.

This clone was recorded only once. This rearrangement joins TRBV27 to TRBJ2-7, with 10 nucleotides matching TRBD1. The J segment lost 6 bases and the V segment lost 6 bases, leaving 14 bases of the junction unmatched. Germline lookup yields CDR1 MNHEY and CDR2 SMNVEV (reference sequence). This CDR3 comprises 16 residues. Here the CDR3 reads CASRQGQGSHLREQYF. For the CDR3, the DNA is TGTGCCAGCAGACAGGGACAGGGGTCCCACCTACGCGAGCAGTACTTC.

V and J are TRBV29-1 and TRBJ2-1; 13 nucleotides match TRBD2. The ends lost 4 bases at V and 2 bases at J; junction bases unmatched: 5. This CDR3 has 16 residues. Germline lookup yields CDR1 SQVTM and CDR2 ANQGSEA. The CDR3 sequence is CSVVGLAGQTYNEQFF. In nucleotides, the CDR3 is TGCAGCGTTGTGGGACTAGCGGGACAGACCTACAATGAGCAGTTCTTC.

The chain uses TRBV2 and TRBJ2-5, with D possibly called TRBD1 or TRBD2 (6 bases each). In germline, CDR1 is SNHLY, CDR2 FYNNEI. The CDR3 loop spans 13 amino acids. Trimming removed 7 bases at V and 5 bases at J, with 14 bases between. In DNA form, the CDR3 reads TGTGCCAGCATCCGGGGGCCAAGGGAGACCCAGTACTTC. Its translation is CASIRGPRETQYF.